This T cell receptor (beta chain) was documented in a study of blood T cell repertoires in COVID-19. Study at large: Sites in the United States, Italy and Spain provided acute and convalescent COVID-19 samples. PBMCs, B-cell-depleted T cells, or T cells provided the cDNA or gDNA that made up the material.

Those enrolled in Seattle joined during active infection and were followed longitudinally afterward. The CDR3 consists of 13 residues. CDR1 is ENHRY and CDR2 is SYGVKD in the germline V gene. Germline trimming cut 4 bases from V and 4 bases from J; bases unmatched to any gene: 1. Authors' analysis steps: Reference gene primer amplification yielded estimated nucleated cell counts. The table came from immunoSEQ multiplex PCR; TCRdb's copy has only in-frame clones and leaves some out. V, J and clone size reflect that table, while D and trimming were determined from the DNA. The table shows 300,000 to 400,000 clones, with 70% to 90% occurring only once.

The source material was peripheral blood. The chain is built from TRBV10-3 and TRBJ2-1; TRBD2 matches 7 bases. This clonotype originated in a woman aged 55-70 years with COVID-19, enrolled during active disease. The CDR3: CAISGGGYNEQFF. CDR3 coding DNA: TGTGCCATCAGTGGGGGGGGTTACAATGAGCAGTTCTTC.